This TCR beta chain was recovered during a study of OX40 agonist ivuxolimab in advanced cancers. Overall study context: Aged roughly 23 to 90 with a mean of about 60 years, they were around 79% male.

The CDR3 totals 15 residues. Germline values: CDR1 SGHAT, CDR2 FQNNGV. V shed 2 bases and J shed 0 bases, with 10 bases lying between them. The study, taken as a whole, reports: Relatively little clonal expansion, among the lowest observed, appeared in partial responders at 0.1-3.0 mg/kg.

Turning to this clone: Its antigen is not identified.

Clones were sequenced by immunoSEQ multiplex PCR, and TCRdb holds only the in-frame ones, with some missing. The repertoire includes 60,000 to 100,000 clones, 94% of them detected once, and around 21% sits in the top ten. This chain links TRBV11-2 with TRBJ1-1, with D unresolved. Sample: CD4+ or CD8+ T cells sorted from blood, taken in a trial of the OX40 agonist ivuxolimab. This TCR came from an adult with an advanced solid tumor such as melanoma, head and neck, liver or kidney cancer. For the CDR3, the DNA is TGTGCCAGCAGCTTATCCACGGTCATGAACACTGAAGCTTTCTTT. It yields the protein CASSLSTVMNTEAFF.